This TCR beta chain was sequenced during a study of radiation and T cells in renal cell carcinoma. Assay used: immunoSEQ multiplex PCR; TCRdb lists only in-frame clones, some missing. The sample comprises 15,000 to 20,000 clones, 64% of which are singletons, and 25% to 30% rests with the top ten. Trimming pared 2 bases from V and 7 bases from J, leaving 15 bases between. CDR3 length: 16 residues. CDR1 and CDR2 (germline): KGHSH, LQKENI. Findings of the study overall: No pretreatment tumor biopsies were available for baseline clonotypes. Dominant CDR3 motifs occupied more repertoire in irradiated than control tumors.

The treatment denotes: 15 Gy SBRT to primary tumor, nephrectomy 4 weeks later. Clear cell pathology was present in this patient's renal cell carcinoma. This clone was observed a handful of times. Its antigen remains unidentified. This clonotype was sampled from a woman in her 70s with renal cell carcinoma. The starting material was tumor tissue, obtained from a patient whose treatment included radiotherapy and nephrectomy. This chain connects TRBV18 to TRBJ1-6; D perhaps matches TRBD1 (6 bases). This chain's CDR3 is CASSPIGGTANSPLHF. CDR3 in DNA: TGTGCCAGCTCACCAATAGGGGGGACTGCAAATTCACCCCTCCACTTT.